There are many counts of the clone carrying this T cell receptor (beta chain). Its antigen is undetermined. V lost 5 bases and J lost 0, with 7 bases in between. The CDR3 totals 13 residues. The germline gives CDR1 SGHVS, CDR2 FNYEAQ. TCRdb analysed the 5' RACE reads with MiXCR anew, one entry per CDR3 protein. The repertoire holds 55,000 to 75,000 distinct CDR3 sequences, with 2% to 3% as singletons. This sample stems from a study of neurological immune-mediated disorders. Overall study: Relapsing-remitting disease affected around 31, and secondary progressive 3, of approximately 34 multiple sclerosis patients.

Findings of the study overall: None of the CDR3 amino acid sequences in expanded clones turned up in more than one subject, which points to private repertoires in all groups. The multiple sclerosis repertoire cluster had no clinical or MRI feature associated with it.

Sequenced sample: PBMCs. This chain connects TRBV7-6 to TRBJ1-1; D remains unclear. This TCR came from a man aged 50 or older with multiple sclerosis. The CDR3 DNA reads as TGTGCCAGCAGCGCCGGGATGAACACTGAAGCTTTCTTT. Its translation: CASSAGMNTEAFF.